One sample yielded the 15 T cell receptor beta chains listed below, sequenced in a study of T-cell reconstitution after alpha-beta-depleted transplantation in children. Study results and caveats: A year post-transplant, T-cell counts and diversity derived mostly from newly produced T cells.

For these TCRs, the target antigens are not known. For TCRbeta, the library was prepared with unique molecular identifiers. TCRdb processed the PCR reads anew with MiXCR; each CDR3 protein has one entry. This repertoire shows about 300,000 distinct CDR3 sequences, less than 9.5% found once; its top ten account for about 9.1%. Source: peripheral blood, taken 360 days after TCRalphabeta/CD19-depleted stem cell transplant. The receptor source for this set is a female patient aged 2-9 years who had a stem cell transplant for Fanconi anemia, so the T cells may come from the graft donor.

This clonotype came up many times. Here the CDR3 DNA reads TGCAGTGCTCGGGAGTGGACTAGCCCGGCAGATACGCAGTATTTT. This sequence encodes CSAREWTSPADTQYF. The rearrangement uses TRBV20-1 and TRBJ2-3; 8 positions match TRBD2. The CDR3 is 15 amino acids. The V segment lost 5 bases and the J segment 4 bases; nucleotides outside the gene matches: 11. CDR1 and CDR2 from the germline V gene are DFQATT and SNEGSKA (reference sequence).

This clonotype was recorded only once. A much larger clone is a single base away; this may be a read error. The chain employs TRBV30 and TRBJ2-6; D unclear. The V gene's germline CDR1 is GTSNPN and CDR2 SVGIG (reference sequence). The CDR3 contains 12 residues. DNA of the CDR3: TGTACCTGGAGTACTGGGGCCAACGTCCTGACTTTC. This translates into CTWSTGANVLTF.

The sample holds many counts of this clonotype. The chain links TRBV7-9 to TRBJ1-3, with D hard to call. The CDR3 runs to 13 residues. Trimming took off 8 bases at V and 3 bases at J, with 11 bases between the two ends. Germline loops: CDR1 SEHNR, CDR2 FQNEAQ (reference sequence). The CDR3: CASLFSGGNTIYF. In nucleotides, the CDR3 is TGTGCCAGCCTATTTAGCGGTGGAAACACCATATATTTT.

This clonotype was counted at least ten times. The chain is built from TRBV27 and TRBJ2-7; maybe TRBD2 (6 bases). The CDR3 loop spans 14 amino acids. Germline V gene data show CDR1 as MNHEY and CDR2 as SMNVEV (reference sequence). Trimming left V 3 bases short and J 5 bases short, with 14 bases between. CDR3 coding DNA: TGTGCCAGCAGTTTTATGGCTAGCGCCCACGAGCAGTACTTC. Residues: CASSFMASAHEQYF.

This chain connects TRBV9 to TRBJ1-3, with D unresolved. The germline V and J ends were trimmed by 2 bases and 0 bases, with 9 bases remaining between them. This CDR3 has 15 residues. CDR1 is SGDLS, CDR2 YYNGEE, per germline. The CDR3 sequence: CASSVSTNSGNTIYF. For the CDR3, the DNA is TGTGCCAGCAGCGTCAGTACCAACTCTGGAAACACCATATATTTT. Combining the CDR3 with reference TRBV9 and TRBJ1-3 gives the whole variable domain DSGVTQTPKHLITATGQRVTLRCSPRSGDLSVYWYQQSLDQGLQFLIQYYNGEERAKGNILERFSAQQFPDLHSELNLSSLELGDSALYFCASSVSTNSGNTIYFGEGSWLTVV.

This clonotype showed up many times. The rearrangement joins TRBV10-3 to TRBJ2-1; D is perhaps TRBD1 or TRBD2 (5 bases each). CDR1 and CDR2 (germline): ENHRY, SYGVKD. V was cut by 9 bases and J by 6 bases, with 12 bases left in between. The CDR3 covers 12 residues. The CDR3 here is CAMRDHGNEQFF. The CDR3 DNA reads as TGTGCCATGAGGGACCACGGCAATGAGCAGTTCTTC.

This clonotype has at least ten counts. The chain carries TRBV7-3 and TRBJ2-1; weak D call: TRBD2 (5 bases). Germline-derived CDR1 and CDR2 are SGHTA and FQGTGA. The CDR3 contains 19 residues. Trimming took off 4 bases at V and 1 base at J, with 23 bases between the two ends. The CDR3 sequence: CASSSQARGGGISYNEQFF. The CDR3, as DNA: TGTGCCAGCAGCTCCCAGGCCCGAGGAGGCGGAATTTCCTACAATGAGCAGTTCTTC.

The genes are TRBV5-8 and TRBJ2-7; D remains unclear. The CDR3 covers 11 residues. Germline CDR1 and CDR2: SGHTS and YDEGEE. V gave up 5 bases and J gave up 12 bases, with 15 bases separating them. The CDR3 protein is CASRGPKGRYF. The CDR3 bases are TGTGCCAGCAGAGGGCCTAAAGGTCGGTACTTC.

This clonotype was found a few times. The rearrangement joins TRBV4-3 to TRBJ2-6, with D unresolved. The CDR3 loop spans 19 amino acids. The germline CDR1 and CDR2 sequences are LGHNA and YSLEER. The V and J ends lost 0 bases and 4 bases respectively, with 19 bases between them. CDR3 sequence (DNA): TGCGCCAGCAGCCAAGATGAGGTTGGGGTTCCCTACGGGGCCAACGTCCTGACTTTC. It yields the protein CASSQDEVGVPYGANVLTF.

This clonotype came up many times. The chain combines TRBV24-1 with TRBJ2-2; the match to TRBD1 covers 10 bases. Germline CDR1 reads KGHDR; CDR2 reads SFDVKD. The trim removed 3 bases at V and 7 bases at J, leaving 13 bases unmatched. This CDR3 comprises 18 residues. The CDR3 DNA sequence: TGTGCCACCAGTGATCTGGGGACAGGGGATGCGTTCGGCGGGGAGCTGTTTTTT. This translates into CATSDLGTGDAFGGELFF.

This clonotype occurred many times. The gene calls are TRBV29-1 and TRBJ1-1; D is unresolved. With 4 bases removed from V and 0 bases from J, the gap between germline ends came to 12 bases. The CDR3 consists of 14 residues. Germline lookup yields CDR1 SQVTM and CDR2 ANQGSEA. In DNA, the CDR3 is TGCAGCGTTGGGGATCAGATGTTGAACACTGAAGCTTTCTTT. This encodes CSVGDQMLNTEAFF. Full variable domain (missing parts from reference TRBV29-1 and TRBJ1-1): SAVISQKPSRDICQRGTSLTIQCQVDSQVTMMFWYRQQPGQSLTLIATANQGSEATYESGFVIDKFPISRPNLTFSTLTVSNMSPEDSSIYLCSVGDQMLNTEAFFGQGTRLTVV.

Many counts were recorded for this clonotype. The J gene is TRBJ1-5, the V gene TRBV5-1; 9 bases match TRBD1. Germline V gene sequence: CDR1 SGHRS, CDR2 YFSETQ. This CDR3 has 15 residues. The V and J ends lost 7 bases and 2 bases, in that order; junction bases with no gene match: 7. The CDR3, as DNA: TGCGCCAGCCGGACAGGGGTCGGTGGCAATCAGCCCCAGCATTTT. Residues: CASRTGVGGNQPQHF.

At least ten counts were recorded for this clonotype. CDR3 in amino acids: CASSPGEAANTEAFF. CDR3 DNA: TGCGCCAGCAGCCCTGGGGAGGCAGCTAACACTGAAGCTTTCTTT. The chain links TRBV5-1 to TRBJ1-1; D uncertain. Trimming left V 4 bases short and J 2 bases short, with 15 bases between. CDR1 and CDR2 from the germline V gene are SGHRS and YFSETQ. The CDR3 contains 15 residues.

This clonotype showed up many times. J is TRBJ2-7 and V is TRBV21-1; the tabulated D call, TRBD2, remains unverified against the DNA. TRBV21-1 is a pseudogene locus. This CDR3 is 17 amino acids long. The CDR3 loop reads CASSKARLAPVFYEQYF. CDR3 bases: TGTGCCAGCAGCAAAGCCCGGCTAGCTCCGGTCTTCTACGAGCAGTACTTC.

This clonotype was observed at least ten times. The chain uses TRBV29-1 and TRBJ2-2; D may be TRBD2 (6 bases). The CDR3 length is 14 residues. With 4 bases removed from V and 2 bases from J, the gap between germline ends came to 11 bases. The germline V gene has CDR1 SQVTM and CDR2 ANQGSEA. CDR3 amino acids: CSVGDWSNTGELFF. In nucleotides, the CDR3 is TGCAGCGTTGGGGACTGGTCCAACACCGGGGAGCTGTTTTTT.